These 26 T cell receptor beta chains came from one sample sequenced in a study of vaccination and CD4 T cells after COVID-19. MiXCR was run by TCRdb on the PCR reads, yielding one entry per CDR3 protein. The sample consists of some 21,000 distinct CDR3 sequences, roughly three fifths of them appearing once. The sequenced sample was CD4+ T cells from blood, obtained before SARS-CoV-2 vaccination. The receptors come from a human donor who had recovered from COVID-19.

This chain joins TRBV5-4 and TRBJ2-5; 8 nucleotides line up with TRBD1. After removal of 4 bases from V and 3 bases from J, the junction contained 8 bases not matched to a gene. In germline, CDR1 is SGHNT, CDR2 YYREEE (reference sequence). The CDR3 contains 15 residues. The CDR3 DNA sequence: TGTGCCAGCAGCACCAGGGACAGGTTGGAAGAGACCCAGTACTTC. The encoded protein is CASSTRDRLEETQYF.

V is TRBV24-1 and J is TRBJ2-3, with D hard to call. Trimming cost V 3 bases and J 3 bases, with 9 bases left between them. The CDR3 spans 14 residues. The germline gives CDR1 KGHDR, CDR2 SFDVKD. CDR3 protein: CATSDVSVTDTQYF. CDR3 DNA sequence: TGTGCCACCAGTGATGTGTCAGTAACAGATACGCAGTATTTT.

This clonotype appeared a few times. The V call is TRBV28, the J call TRBJ1-2, with 7 bases aligning to TRBD1. Germline CDR1 and CDR2: MDHEN and SYDVKM. The CDR3 consists of 13 residues. V was clipped by 5 bases and J by 5 bases; unmatched bases: 5. CDR3 bases: TGTGCCAGCAGTCTAGGGACAGTATATGGCTACACCTTC. Translated, it gives CASSLGTVYGYTF.

V is TRBV27 and J is TRBJ2-3; D is perhaps TRBD1 or TRBD2 (5 bases each). Trimming cost V 6 bases and J 5 bases, with 15 bases left between them. Germline V lookup: CDR1 MNHEY, CDR2 SMNVEV (reference sequence). The CDR3 is 14 residues long. The CDR3 DNA reads as TGTGCCAGCAGCATAGGGCTGAGGGGAGATACGCAGTATTTT. Protein sequence: CASSIGLRGDTQYF.

Of note for this clonotype: Mismatch with germline at one junction end may stem from a read error. The genes are TRBV2 and TRBJ1-5, with D perhaps matching TRBD1 (5 bases). The CDR3 totals 14 residues. The germline CDR1 and CDR2 sequences are SNHLY and FYNNEI. The CDR3 loop is CACSIRASNQPQHF. As DNA, the CDR3 is TGTGCCTGCAGCATCAGGGCTAGCAATCAGCCCCAGCATTTT.

The chain combines TRBV19 with TRBJ1-5; D remains unclear. Germline V CDR1 and CDR2: LNHDA, SQIVND (reference sequence). The CDR3 contains 15 residues. The V end lost 7 bases, the J end lost 1 base, and 14 bases lay between the germline ends. The CDR3 sequence: CASTFLAESNQPQHF. CDR3 DNA: TGTGCCAGTACTTTTTTGGCAGAGAGCAATCAGCCCCAGCATTTT.

The chain couples TRBV29-1 to TRBJ2-5, with TRBD1 matching 9 bases. Germline loops: CDR1 SQVTM, CDR2 ANQGSEA. The CDR3 covers 12 residues. The J segment lost 3 bases and the V segment lost 6 bases, leaving 2 bases of the junction unmatched. CDR3 in DNA: TGCAGCGTGGGGACAGGGAAAGAGACCCAGTACTTC. Translating it yields CSVGTGKETQYF.

The chain uses TRBV20-1 and TRBJ2-7, with 10 bases fitting TRBD2. Trimming cost V 2 bases and J 7 bases; bases outside gene matches: 11. Germline V gene sequence: CDR1 DFQATT, CDR2 SNEGSKA (reference sequence). The CDR3 extends over 15 amino acids. DNA for the CDR3: TGCAGTGCTAGATGGGGACTAGCGCGAATAGGTGAGCAGTACTTC. Translating it yields CSARWGLARIGEQYF.

In its sample, this clonotype was seen a few times. This chain connects TRBV20-1 to TRBJ2-5; no clear D gene. The CDR3 consists of 13 residues. The germline CDR1 and CDR2 sequences are DFQATT and SNEGSKA (reference sequence). CDR3 in DNA: TGCAGCGTCCGCTTTATGTTCCAAGAGACCCAGTACTTC. Translated: CSVRFMFQETQYF.

This clonotype was detected only a few times. This chain joins TRBV20-1 and TRBJ2-3; TRBD2 matches 12 bases. Germline CDR1 reads DFQATT; CDR2 reads SNEGSKA (reference sequence). Unmatched junction bases numbered 10, after V lost 5 bases and J lost 4 bases. CDR3 length equals 16 residues. This chain's CDR3 is CSALRQLAGGADTQYF. CDR3 sequence (DNA): TGCAGTGCTTTGCGCCAACTAGCGGGAGGAGCAGATACGCAGTATTTT.

V usage is TRBV5-4 and J usage is TRBJ2-3, with TRBD2 identical over 7 bases. Trimming at V came to 4 bases and at J to 4 bases, leaving 12 bases not matched to a gene. The length of the CDR3 is 16 residues. Per the germline V gene, CDR1 is SGHNT and CDR2 is YYREEE (reference sequence). The CDR3 coding sequence is TGTGCCAGCAGCCTAGAACCGGAGCGGGACCCAGATACGCAGTATTTT. Protein product: CASSLEPERDPDTQYF.

The chain combines TRBV19 with TRBJ2-4; no clear D gene. CDR3 length equals 11 residues. V dropped 10 bases and J dropped 6 bases, with 10 bases sitting between them. Germline values: CDR1 LNHDA, CDR2 SQIVND (reference sequence). DNA for the CDR3: TGTGCCACCAAGGAAGGAAACATTCAGTACTTC. The encoded protein is CATKEGNIQYF.

The chain carries TRBV11-3 and TRBJ2-3; 10 bases align to TRBD1. In germline, CDR1 is SGHNT, CDR2 YENEEA. Trimming at V came to 4 bases and at J to 1 base, leaving 2 bases not matched to a gene. This CDR3 has 15 amino acids. In nucleotides, the CDR3 is TGTGCCAGCAGCTCCGGACAGGGGGGCACAGATACGCAGTATTTT. This gives the protein CASSSGQGGTDTQYF.

This chain links TRBV20-1 with TRBJ2-7; D might be TRBD2 (7 bases). The CDR3 runs to 14 residues. Trimming left V 7 bases short and J 6 bases short, with 22 bases between. Germline assignment: CDR1 DFQATT and CDR2 SNEGSKA (reference sequence). This CDR3 reads CSGGGVLGDCEQYF. The DNA for the CDR3 is TGCAGTGGAGGGGGGGTTCTAGGAGATTGCGAGCAGTACTTC.

This chain links TRBV27 with TRBJ2-3; 13 nucleotides match TRBD2. V dropped 3 bases and J dropped 3; count of bases not matched to a gene: 9. CDR1 MNHEY and CDR2 SMNVEV come from the germline V gene (reference sequence). The CDR3 is made up of 18 amino acids. Written as DNA, the CDR3 is TGTGCCAGCAGTTTTGAAGGGCAGACTAGCGGGAGGACAGATACGCAGTATTTT. Its protein is CASSFEGQTSGRTDTQYF.

The chain recombines TRBV28 with TRBJ1-5; D unclear. CDR1 and CDR2 from the germline V gene are MDHEN and SYDVKM. The CDR3 runs 15 residues. The V end was cut by 2 bases, the J end by 2 bases, with 10 bases between. The CDR3 spells CASSLTGLGNQPQHF. The CDR3 DNA sequence: TGTGCCAGCAGTTTAACGGGCTTGGGCAATCAGCCCCAGCATTTT.

V and J are TRBV20-1 and TRBJ2-1; D gene ambiguous. The CDR3 consists of 14 residues. Trimming removed 0 bases at V and 3 bases at J, with 9 bases between. Germline-derived CDR1 and CDR2 are DFQATT and SNEGSKA (reference sequence). CDR3 sequence reads: CSARDPYDYNEQFF. The CDR3, as DNA: TGCAGTGCTAGAGACCCTTACGACTACAATGAGCAGTTCTTC.

The chain joins TRBV30 to TRBJ1-5; 7 bases fit TRBD1. CDR1 GTSNPN and CDR2 SVGIG come from the germline V gene (reference sequence). The CDR3 is 15 amino acids. The V segment lost 2 bases and the J segment 2 bases; nucleotides outside the gene matches: 6. The CDR3 spells CAWSIGGAGNQPQHF. CDR3 nucleotide sequence: TGTGCCTGGAGTATAGGGGGCGCGGGCAATCAGCCCCAGCATTTT.

V gene TRBV6-4 combines with J gene TRBJ1-1, with 7 bases aligning to TRBD1. After removal of 6 bases from V and 1 base from J, the junction contained 5 bases not matched to a gene. The CDR3 extends over 14 amino acids. The V gene's germline CDR1 is MRHNA and CDR2 SNTAGT. The CDR3 loop is CASSSGTENTEAFF. The CDR3 DNA reads as TGTGCCAGCAGCTCCGGGACAGAGAACACTGAAGCTTTCTTT.

J is TRBJ2-3 and V is TRBV6-1, with 10 bases fitting TRBD2. The CDR3 extends over 15 amino acids. The germline CDR1 and CDR2 sequences are MNHNS and SASEGT. V shed 6 bases, J shed 5 bases, and the junction held 8 bases outside the gene matches. The CDR3 DNA follows: TGTGCCAGCAGCATTTCTAGCGGGGGAAGAGATACGCAGTATTTT. Protein sequence: CASSISSGGRDTQYF.

This clonotype occurred a few times. The chain recombines TRBV19 with TRBJ2-7; the D gene is possibly TRBD1 (5 bases). This CDR3 is 16 amino acids long. Trimming removed 3 bases at V and 3 bases at J, with 18 bases between. Germline V gene sequence: CDR1 LNHDA, CDR2 SQIVND (reference sequence). The CDR3 is CASSIFNGQGRYEQYF. As DNA, the CDR3 is TGTGCCAGTAGTATTTTCAATGGGCAGGGTCGCTACGAGCAGTACTTC.

The rearrangement links TRBV12-3 or TRBV12-4 to TRBJ2-7; D might be TRBD1 (7 bases). This CDR3 spans 15 amino acids. The V and J ends lost 1 base and 7 bases respectively, with 17 bases between them. The CDR3 sequence: CASSLEGGGLGEQYF. DNA for the CDR3: TGTGCCAGCAGTTTAGAAGGAGGGGGCCTCGGTGAGCAGTACTTC.

This rearrangement joins TRBV20-1 to TRBJ2-3; D may be TRBD1 or TRBD2 (5 bases each). The germline V and J ends were trimmed by 5 bases and 2 bases, with 14 bases remaining between them. The CDR3 is made up of 14 amino acids. CDR1 and CDR2 from the germline V gene are DFQATT and SNEGSKA (reference sequence). The CDR3 protein is CSAQSRDLTDTQYF. The CDR3 DNA reads TGCAGTGCTCAGAGCCGGGACCTCACAGATACGCAGTATTTT.

In its sample, this clonotype was seen once. The chain is built from TRBV20-1 and TRBJ1-6; no definite D call. Per germline, CDR1 DFQATT and CDR2 SNEGSKA (reference sequence). The V gene lost 2 bases and the J gene lost 8 bases, with 16 bases spanning the gap. The CDR3 is made up of 15 amino acids. The CDR3 sequence is CSARSLGRSDSPLHF. Here the CDR3 DNA reads TGCAGTGCTAGATCGCTGGGTCGGTCGGATTCACCCCTCCACTTT.

The V and J genes are TRBV28 and TRBJ2-3; 12 bases match TRBD2. The CDR3 has 16 residues. The J segment lost 6 bases and the V segment lost 7 bases, leaving 11 bases of the junction unmatched. CDR1 is MDHEN and CDR2 is SYDVKM in the germline V gene. CDR3 sequence reads: CASTSTGTSGPDTQYF. DNA of the CDR3: TGTGCCAGCACCTCGACCGGGACTAGCGGGCCCGATACGCAGTATTTT.

This chain uses TRBV29-1 with TRBJ2-2, with D possibly being TRBD2 (6 bases). Germline lookup yields CDR1 SQVTM and CDR2 ANQGSEA. The length of the CDR3 is 11 residues. V gave up 7 bases and J gave up 7 bases, with 10 bases separating them. In nucleotides, the CDR3 is TGCAGCGCGACGCGGGGCGGGGAGCTGTTTTTT. This codes for CSATRGGELFF.